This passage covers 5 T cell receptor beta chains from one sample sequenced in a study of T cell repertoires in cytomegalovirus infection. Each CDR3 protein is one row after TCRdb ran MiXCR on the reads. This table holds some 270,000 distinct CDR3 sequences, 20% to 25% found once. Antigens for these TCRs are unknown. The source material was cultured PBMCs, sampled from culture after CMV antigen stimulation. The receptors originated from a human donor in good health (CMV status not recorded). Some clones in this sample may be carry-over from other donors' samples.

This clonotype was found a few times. This chain's CDR3 is CASSLTIGEQFF. The CDR3, as DNA: TGTGCCAGCAGCTTAACGATCGGTGAGCAGTTCTTC. This sequence joins TRBV7-3 and TRBJ2-1; D unresolved. Germline V gives CDR1 SGHTA, CDR2 FQGTGA. The CDR3 is 12 residues long. Trimming shortened V by 0 bases and J by 9 bases, and 6 bases separated the two germline ends. The full variable domain, its missing parts supplied by reference TRBV7-3 and TRBJ2-1, is GAGVSQTPSNKVTEKGKYVELRCDPISGHTALYWYRQSLGQGPEFLIYFQGTGAADDSGLPNDRFFAVRPEGSVSTLKIQRTERGDSAVYLCASSLTIGEQFFGPGTRLTVL.

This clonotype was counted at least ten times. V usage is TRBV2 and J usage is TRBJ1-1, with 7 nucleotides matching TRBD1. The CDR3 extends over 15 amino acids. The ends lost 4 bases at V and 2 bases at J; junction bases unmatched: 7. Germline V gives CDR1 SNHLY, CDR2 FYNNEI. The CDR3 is CASSGLGTANTEAFF. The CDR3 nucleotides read TGTGCCAGCAGTGGTTTAGGGACAGCTAACACTGAAGCTTTCTTT.

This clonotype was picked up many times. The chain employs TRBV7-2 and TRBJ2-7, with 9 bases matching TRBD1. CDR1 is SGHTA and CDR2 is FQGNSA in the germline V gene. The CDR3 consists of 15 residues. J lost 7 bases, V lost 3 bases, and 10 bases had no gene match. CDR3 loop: CASSLEGQGSLEQYF. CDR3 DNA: TGTGCCAGCAGCTTGGAGGGACAGGGTTCCTTGGAGCAGTACTTC.

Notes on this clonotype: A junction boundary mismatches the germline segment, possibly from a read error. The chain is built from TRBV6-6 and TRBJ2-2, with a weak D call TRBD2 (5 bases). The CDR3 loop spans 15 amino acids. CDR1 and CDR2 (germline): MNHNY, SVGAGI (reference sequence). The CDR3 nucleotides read TGTGCCAGCAATCCGGGAAAAGGTTTAACCGGGGAGCTGATTTTT. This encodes CASNPGKGLTGELIF.

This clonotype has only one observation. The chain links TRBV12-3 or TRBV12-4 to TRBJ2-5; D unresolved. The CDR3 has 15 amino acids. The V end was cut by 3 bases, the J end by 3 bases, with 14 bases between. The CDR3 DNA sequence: TGTGCCAGCAGTTTTCAGCGCGACCCAAAAGAGACCCAGTACTTC. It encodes CASSFQRDPKETQYF.